The 2 T cell receptor beta chains given below trace back to one sample, sequenced in a study of cytomegalovirus exposure and HLA in healthy donors. The PCR employed 60 Vbeta primers together with 13 Jbeta primers. Sequencing used immunoSEQ multiplex PCR; TCRdb keeps in-frame clones, though not all of them. The data hold about 120,000 clones, with 80% observed a single time. Sequences were obtained from PBMCs. The receptors were gathered from a female donor in good health and CMV-seropositive.

The chain employs TRBV5-8 and TRBJ1-4; no reliable D call. Looked up from germline, CDR1 is SGHTS and CDR2 is YDEGEE. The V end was cut by 1 base, the J end by 4 bases, with 11 bases between. This CDR3 is 15 amino acids long. The CDR3 bases are TGTGCCAGCAGCTTGTATGGAGATTTTAATGAAAAACTGTTTTTT. Amino acids: CASSLYGDFNEKLFF.

This clone was found once. V gene TRBV30 combines with J gene TRBJ2-7, with 11 bases lining up with TRBD2. In germline, CDR1 is GTSNPN, CDR2 SVGIG (reference sequence). V was clipped by 4 bases and J by 2 bases; unmatched bases: 7. The CDR3 loop spans 15 amino acids. CDR3 amino acids: CAWTSGGPKTYEQYF. DNA of the CDR3: TGTGCCTGGACTAGCGGGGGGCCTAAAACCTACGAGCAGTACTTC. The entire variable domain, with the rest obtained from reference TRBV30 and TRBJ2-7, is as follows: SQTIHQWPATLVQPVGSPLSLECTVEGTSNPNLYWYRQAAGRGLQLLFYSVGIGQISSEVPQNLSASRPQDRQFILSSKKLLLSDSGFYLCAWTSGGPKTYEQYFGPGTRLTVT.